This note documents a single TCR beta chain sequence. CDR1 and CDR2 (germline): MGHDK, SYGVNS. Trimming took 8 bases from V and 7 from J; bases not matched to a gene: 7. This CDR3 is built from 13 residues. This record belongs to a study of cytomegalovirus exposure and HLA in healthy donors. Primers for the PCR totalled 60 Vbeta and 13 Jbeta. Some clones are missing from TCRdb's copy, which holds only in-frame ones; the method was immunoSEQ multiplex PCR. The table shows 110,000 or so clones, with 67% occurring only once. Sequencing input: PBMCs. V is TRBV25-1 and J is TRBJ1-4; 7 bases are shared with TRBD1. The receptor was derived from a man aged 18-30 years in good health and CMV-seropositive. The CDR3 here is CASHRGDTEKLFF. The CDR3 region has the DNA TGTGCCAGCCACAGGGGTGACACTGAAAAACTGTTTTTT.